These T cell receptor beta chains were read from a single sample in a study of tumor and adjacent non-tumor tissue in lung cancer. A single record per CDR3 protein comes from TCRdb applying MiXCR to the multiplex PCR reads. The data contain 60,000 to 70,000 distinct CDR3 sequences, 75% to 85% of them seen just once; the ten biggest clones take up 40% to 50%. Source material: distant non-tumor lung tissue. These receptors were taken from a man aged 55 to 69 with non-small cell lung cancer. Each CDR3 is given with its conserved first and last residue. A D gene is named only where the DNA matches it firmly. Only some rows state a clone size, as once, few, many or a class for expanded clones.

DNA: TGTGCCAGCAGCCCGCCCAGGGGGGACTACGAGCAATACTTC
CDR3: CASSPPRGDYEQYF
J: TRBJ2-7
V: TRBV7-9
size: .
D: .

DNA: TGCAGCGTTGGACGGGCCTACAATGAGCAGTTCTTC
CDR3: CSVGRAYNEQFF
J: TRBJ2-1
V: TRBV29-1
size: few
D: .

DNA: TGTGCCAGGAGCCCTATCGAGCGGGGGCGGGGAGATGCGCAGTATTTT
CDR3: CARSPIERGRGDAQYF
J: TRBJ2-3
V: TRBV5-4
size: .
D: TRBD2

DNA: TGTAGCGTCGCCCGTTCAGGCATGCAGTACTTC
CDR3: CSVARSGMQYF
J: TRBJ2-7
V: TRBV29-1
size: .
D: .

DNA: TGTGCCAGCAGCTTAAGGGAACAAGATACCCAGTACTTC
CDR3: CASSLREQDTQYF
J: TRBJ2-5
V: TRBV11-2
size: .
D: .

DNA: TGTGTCTGCCGGGAGCCCACAGCCTACGAGCAGTACTTC
CDR3: CVCREPTAYEQYF
J: TRBJ2-7
V: TRBV6-1
size: .
D: .

DNA: TGTGCCAGCAGCCGGACACTACTGACAGGGGGGGACTATGGCTGCACTTTC
CDR3: CASSRTLLTGGDYGCTF
J: TRBJ1-2
V: TRBV6-5
size: .
D: TRBD1

DNA: TGTGCCATCAGTGAAGGGGCTGGCGCCAACGTCCAGACTTTC
CDR3: CAISEGAGANVQTF
J: TRBJ2-6
V: TRBV6-1
size: .
D: .

DNA: TGCGCCAGCAGCCAAGATAGGGGTTATAGCTATCAGCCCGAGCATTTT
CDR3: CASSQDRGYSYQPEHF
J: TRBJ1-5
V: TRBV4-1
size: .
D: .

DNA: TGCAGCGTCACTGCTCTCGACAGGGGGCGCTTCGAGCAGTACTTC
CDR3: CSVTALDRGRFEQYF
J: TRBJ2-7
V: TRBV29-1
size: .
D: TRBD1

DNA: TGCGCCAGCAGCTGGGGGACTACAAACACCGGGGAGCTGTTTTTT
CDR3: CASSWGTTNTGELFF
J: TRBJ2-2
V: TRBV5-1
size: many
D: TRBD2

DNA: TGTGCCAGCAGTGGGTCGAGGAGAGGAGGCACTGAAGCTTTCTTT
CDR3: CASSGSRRGGTEAFF
J: TRBJ1-1
V: TRBV6-5
size: many
D: .

DNA: TGTGCCATCAGTGGTAGGGGGCGTCGCACAGATACGCAGTATTTT
CDR3: CAISGRGRRTDTQYF
J: TRBJ2-3
V: TRBV10-3
size: many
D: TRBD1

DNA: TGTGCCAGCAGCCAAGAAGGTTGGAGACAGGGGTCTGGGGCCAACGTCCTGACTTTC
CDR3: CASSQEGWRQGSGANVLTF
J: TRBJ2-6
V: TRBV4-2
size: many
D: TRBD1

DNA: TGTATAAGCAGTTTCCCTCAGCGGGACCACAATGAGCACTTCTTC
CDR3: CISSFPQRDHNEHFF
J: TRBJ2-1
V: TRBV12-3/TRBV12-4
size: .
D: TRBD2

DNA: TGTGCCAGCAGCTTAGCGGGGCGGGACGGGTACCAAGAGACCCAGTACTTC
CDR3: CASSLAGRDGYQETQYF
J: TRBJ2-5
V: TRBV7-8
size: many
D: .

DNA: TGCGCCAGCAGCCAAGAGCAGGGGGGGGCGAACTCCGGGGAGCTGGTTTTT
CDR3: CASSQEQGGANSGELVF
J: TRBJ2-2
V: TRBV4-1
size: .
D: .

DNA: TGTGCCAGCAGCATGGACAGTGAAACAGATACGCAGTATTTT
CDR3: CASSMDSETDTQYF
J: TRBJ2-3
V: TRBV6-2/TRBV6-3
size: .
D: .